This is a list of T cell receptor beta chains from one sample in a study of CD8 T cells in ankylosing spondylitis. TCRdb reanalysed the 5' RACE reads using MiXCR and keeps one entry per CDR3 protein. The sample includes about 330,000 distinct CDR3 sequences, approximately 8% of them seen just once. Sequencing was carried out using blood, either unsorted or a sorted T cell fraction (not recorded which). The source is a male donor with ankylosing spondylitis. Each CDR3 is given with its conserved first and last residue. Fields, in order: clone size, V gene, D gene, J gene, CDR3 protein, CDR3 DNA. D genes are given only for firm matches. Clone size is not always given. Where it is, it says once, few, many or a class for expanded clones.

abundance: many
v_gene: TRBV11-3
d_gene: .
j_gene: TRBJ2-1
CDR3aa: CASSFPSIYNEQFF
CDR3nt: TGTGCCAGCAGCTTCCCTAGCATCTACAATGAGCAGTTCTTC

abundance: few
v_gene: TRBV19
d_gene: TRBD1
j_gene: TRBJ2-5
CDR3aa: CASSIGNRGSETQYF
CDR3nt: TGTGCCAGTAGTATAGGTAACAGGGGATCCGAGACCCAGTACTTC

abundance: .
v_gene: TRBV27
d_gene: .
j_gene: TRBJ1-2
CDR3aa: CASSLPPPPHYGYTF
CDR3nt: TGTGCCAGCAGTTTACCGCCACCCCCCCACTATGGCTACACCTTC

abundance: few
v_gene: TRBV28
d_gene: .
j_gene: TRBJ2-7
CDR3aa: CASSPGTGVDEQYF
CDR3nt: TGTGCCAGCAGCCCCGGGACGGGCGTGGACGAGCAGTACTTC

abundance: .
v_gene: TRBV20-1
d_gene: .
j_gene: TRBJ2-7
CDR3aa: CSASSGSRPWEQYF
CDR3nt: TGCAGTGCTAGTTCAGGCTCACGGCCTTGGGAGCAGTACTTC

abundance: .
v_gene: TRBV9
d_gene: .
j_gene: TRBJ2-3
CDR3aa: CASSVAPMNTQYF
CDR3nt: TGTGCCAGCAGCGTAGCCCCCATGAATACGCAGTATTTT

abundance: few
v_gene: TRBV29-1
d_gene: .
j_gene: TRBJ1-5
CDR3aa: CSVGGGYDQPQHF
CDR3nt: TGCAGCGTTGGAGGTGGGTATGATCAGCCCCAGCATTTT

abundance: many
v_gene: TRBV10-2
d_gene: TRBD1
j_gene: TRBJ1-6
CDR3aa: CASSSTGGGSPLHF
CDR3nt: TGCGCCAGCAGTTCGACAGGGGGCGGTTCACCCCTCCACTTT

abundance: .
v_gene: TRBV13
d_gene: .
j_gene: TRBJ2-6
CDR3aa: CASSPGSWGANVLTF
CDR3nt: TGTGCCAGCAGCCCTGGGAGCTGGGGGGCCAACGTCCTGACTTTC

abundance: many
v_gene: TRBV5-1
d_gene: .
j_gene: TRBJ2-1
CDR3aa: CASSLESTLTNEQFF
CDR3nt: TGCGCCAGCAGCTTGGAGTCTACCTTGACCAATGAGCAGTTCTTC

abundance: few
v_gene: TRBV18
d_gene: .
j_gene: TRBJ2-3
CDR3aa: CASSPPVRGTPDTQYF
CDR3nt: TGTGCCAGCTCACCACCGGTGAGGGGCACCCCAGATACGCAGTATTTT

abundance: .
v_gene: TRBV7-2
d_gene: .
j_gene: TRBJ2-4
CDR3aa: CASSYRVVWFVNIQYF
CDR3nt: TGTGCCAGCAGTTACAGGGTCGTTTGGTTTGTAAACATTCAGTACTTC

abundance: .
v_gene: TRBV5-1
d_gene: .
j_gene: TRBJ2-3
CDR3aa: CASSWRAPKRTDTQYF
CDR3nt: TGCGCCAGCAGCTGGAGGGCCCCCAAGAGGACAGATACGCAGTATTTT

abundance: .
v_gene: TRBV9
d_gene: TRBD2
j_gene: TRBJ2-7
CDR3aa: CASSEAGGRHTYEQYF
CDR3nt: TGTGCCAGCAGCGAGGCAGGCGGGAGGCACACGTACGAGCAGTACTTC

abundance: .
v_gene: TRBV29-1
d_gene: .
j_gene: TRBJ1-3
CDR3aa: CSAIGGDIAGNTIYF
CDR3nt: TGCAGCGCCATCGGGGGGGACATCGCCGGAAACACCATATATTTT

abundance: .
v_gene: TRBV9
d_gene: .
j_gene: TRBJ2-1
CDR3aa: CASSGLGQGAGTNSYNEQFF
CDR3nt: TGTGCCAGCAGCGGCCTGGGCCAGGGGGCCGGGACTAACTCCTACAATGAGCAGTTCTTC

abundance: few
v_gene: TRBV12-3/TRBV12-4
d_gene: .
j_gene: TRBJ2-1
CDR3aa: CASSLHAQGGNEQFF
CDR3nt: TGTGCCAGCAGTTTACATGCACAGGGTGGCAATGAGCAGTTCTTC

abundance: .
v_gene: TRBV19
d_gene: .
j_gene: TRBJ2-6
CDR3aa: CASSTGLLSSGANVLTF
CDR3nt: TGTGCCAGTAGCACGGGACTGCTGAGCTCTGGGGCCAACGTCCTGACTTTC

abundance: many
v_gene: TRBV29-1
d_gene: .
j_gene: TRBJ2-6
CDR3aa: CSVQFSGANVLTF
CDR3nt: TGCAGCGTTCAGTTCTCTGGGGCCAACGTCCTGACTTTC

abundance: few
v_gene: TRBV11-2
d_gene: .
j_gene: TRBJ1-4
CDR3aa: CASSLGTYEKLFF
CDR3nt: TGTGCCAGCAGCTTGGGCACCTATGAAAAACTGTTTTTT

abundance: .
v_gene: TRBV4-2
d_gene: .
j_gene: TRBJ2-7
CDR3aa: CASSQPLAAEQYF
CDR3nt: TGTGCCAGCAGCCAACCGCTAGCTGCCGAGCAGTACTTC

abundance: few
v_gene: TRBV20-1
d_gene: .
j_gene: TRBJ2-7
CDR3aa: CSVDRDGLYEQYF
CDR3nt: TGCAGTGTTGACCGGGACGGATTATACGAGCAGTACTTC

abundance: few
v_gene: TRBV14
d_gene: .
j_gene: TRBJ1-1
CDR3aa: CASSQDPGNLNTEAFF
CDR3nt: TGTGCCAGCAGCCAAGATCCGGGGAACTTGAACACTGAAGCTTTCTTT

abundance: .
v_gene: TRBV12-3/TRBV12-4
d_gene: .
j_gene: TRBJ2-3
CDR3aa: CASSDRDNTDTQYF
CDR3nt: TGTGCCAGCAGTGACCGGGACAACACAGATACGCAGTATTTT

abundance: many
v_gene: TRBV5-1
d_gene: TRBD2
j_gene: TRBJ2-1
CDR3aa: CASSLVTSGRSNEQFF
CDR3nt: TGCGCCAGCAGCTTGGTTACTAGCGGGAGAAGTAATGAGCAGTTCTTC

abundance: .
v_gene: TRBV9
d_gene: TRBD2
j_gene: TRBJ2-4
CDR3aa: CASSDGQASGSGAKNIQYF
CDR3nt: TGTGCCAGCAGCGACGGGCAGGCTAGCGGGAGTGGGGCCAAAAACATTCAGTACTTC

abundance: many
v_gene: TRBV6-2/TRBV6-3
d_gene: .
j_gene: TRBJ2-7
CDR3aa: CASSLIIAYEQYF
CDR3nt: TGTGCCAGCAGTCTGATCATAGCCTACGAGCAGTACTTC

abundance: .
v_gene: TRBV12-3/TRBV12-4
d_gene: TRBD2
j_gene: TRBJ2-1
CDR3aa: CASSTSSGGGWNEQFF
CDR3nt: TGTGCCAGCAGTACCTCTAGCGGGGGGGGGTGGAATGAGCAGTTCTTC

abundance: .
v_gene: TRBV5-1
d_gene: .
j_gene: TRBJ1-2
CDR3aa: CASRVVSENYGYTF
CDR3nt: TGCGCCAGCAGAGTAGTCAGCGAGAACTATGGCTACACCTTC